The next 29 T cell receptor beta chains were all read from a single sample in a study of regulatory and conventional T cells in RAG deficiency (dated by TCRdb to about 2017). Regulatory T cells were purified from blood as CD4+CD25-high CD127-low cells before genomic DNA extraction. Library construction relied on the immunoSEQ multiplex PCR assay. TCRdb obtained this table from immuneACCESS and retained in-frame rearrangements with V and J assigned. These tables miss some clones; where compared with another copy, unresolved V genes account for less than half of the shortfall, and the remainder is unexplained. The sample has 25,000 to 35,000 clones on record, about nine tenths of them singletons. The leading ten clones occupy over 0.75% of the sample. These data were also reused for a study on regulatory T cells. In that second paper, the authors write: The multiplex PCR used 52 forward TRBV primers and 13 reverse TRBJ primers, with assay-based and computational corrections for amplification bias.

The specimen sequenced was Tregs sorted from blood. The receptors shown here come from a human donor in good health.

The count of this clone is one. This rearrangement joins TRBV7-9 to TRBJ2-5, with 10 bases identical to TRBD1. V was clipped by 5 bases and J by 5 bases; unmatched bases: 5. CDR3 length: 14 residues. Germline CDR1 is SEHNR and CDR2 is FQNEAQ (reference sequence). The CDR3 DNA is TGTGCCAGCAGCATCGGACAGGGGGAGGAGACCCAGTACTTC. It specifies CASSIGQGEETQYF.

The V call is TRBV5-5, the J call TRBJ2-1, with D possibly TRBD2 on 7 matching bases. V shed 5 bases and J shed 5 bases, with 17 bases lying between them. CDR1 SGHKS and CDR2 YYEKEE come from the germline V gene (reference sequence). The CDR3 runs to 15 residues. The CDR3: CASRGGRGAHNEQFF. CDR3 in DNA: TGTGCCAGCAGGGGGGGGCGCGGAGCCCACAATGAGCAGTTCTTC.

The chain couples TRBV28 to TRBJ1-1; no reliable D call. The CDR3 runs to 14 residues. The V end lost 3 bases, the J end lost 6 bases, and 14 bases lay between the germline ends. Germline lookup yields CDR1 MDHEN and CDR2 SYDVKM. CDR3 sequence (DNA): TGTGCCAGCAGTTTCTACAGACTGAGGCCTGAAGCTTTCTTT. Amino acids: CASSFYRLRPEAFF.

The rearrangement uses TRBV4-1 and TRBJ2-4; TRBD2 might be the D (7 bases). There are 17 residues in the CDR3. Germline V gene data show CDR1 as MGHRA and CDR2 as YSYEKL. V lost 1 base and J 8 bases, leaving 21 bases between the germline ends. Here the CDR3 DNA reads TGCGCCAGCAGCCAAGGAACGAGGGGGGGCTCGCGGGACATTCAGTACTTC. It is translated as CASSQGTRGGSRDIQYF.

The chain joins TRBV30 to TRBJ1-2; possible D gene TRBD1, 6 bases. CDR1 and CDR2 from the germline V gene are GTSNPN and SVGIG (reference sequence). Deletions cut 2 bases from V and 3 bases from J, with 13 bases between. CDR3 size: 14 residues. The CDR3 here is CAWSSPGHHYGYTF. Written as DNA, the CDR3 is TGTGCCTGGAGTTCCCCGGGACACCACTATGGCTACACCTTC.

This chain connects TRBV5-1 to TRBJ2-1; D might be TRBD1 or TRBD2, each matching 5 bases. V lost 3 bases and J lost 3, with 16 bases in between. The germline gives CDR1 SGHRS, CDR2 YFSETQ. The CDR3 length is 16 residues. The DNA of the CDR3 is TGCGCCAGCAGCTACGGGGCCCGCCGGTTCTACAATGAGCAGTTCTTC. It is translated as CASSYGARRFYNEQFF.

This clone was detected only once. The V and J genes are TRBV5-1 and TRBJ1-1; D gene ambiguous. Germline CDR1 and CDR2: SGHRS and YFSETQ. The CDR3 runs to 15 residues. Trimming stripped 0 bases from V and 0 bases from J, with 9 bases between. CDR3 region: CASSLAGGLNTEAFF. The CDR3 DNA reads TGCGCCAGCAGCTTGGCGGGAGGGCTGAACACTGAAGCTTTCTTT.

The V call is TRBV5-6, the J call TRBJ2-3; 10 nucleotides line up with TRBD2. Germline CDR1 is SGHDT and CDR2 is YYEEEE. This CDR3 region has 16 residues. The ends lost 4 bases at V and 10 bases at J; junction bases unmatched: 15. CDR3 amino acids: CASSAKIPGLAYAQYF. The DNA of the CDR3 is TGTGCCAGCAGCGCCAAGATACCGGGACTAGCGTATGCGCAGTATTTT.

This chain connects TRBV7-9 to TRBJ1-2; D is unclear. This CDR3 comprises 18 residues. Trimming cost V 3 bases and J 3 bases, with 23 bases left between them. Germline values: CDR1 SEHNR, CDR2 FQNEAQ (reference sequence). The CDR3 sequence: CASSFGLMVDGQHYGYTF. In DNA, the CDR3 is TGTGCCAGCAGCTTCGGATTGATGGTGGACGGTCAGCACTATGGCTACACCTTC.

This clone was seen a few times. This rearrangement joins TRBV11-2 to TRBJ2-7, with TRBD1 matching over 9 bases. CDR1 is SGHAT and CDR2 is FQNNGV in the germline V gene. The V segment lost 4 bases and the J segment 3 bases; nucleotides outside the gene matches: 7. The CDR3 runs 15 residues. The CDR3 reads CASSSIRDRVYEQYF. In nucleotides, the CDR3 is TGTGCCAGCAGCTCCATCAGGGACAGGGTCTACGAGCAGTACTTC.

The V and J genes are TRBV7-2 and TRBJ2-7; 9 bases are shared with TRBD1. Germline assignment: CDR1 SGHTA and CDR2 FQGNSA. V was clipped by 1 base and J by 6 bases; unmatched bases: 4. The CDR3 is 14 amino acids. CDR3 amino acids: CASSLGTGAREQYF. The CDR3 region has the DNA TGTGCCAGCAGCTTAGGGACAGGGGCCCGCGAGCAGTACTTC.

The V call is TRBV5-8, the J call TRBJ2-7; D ambiguous. Germline loops: CDR1 SGHTS, CDR2 YDEGEE. This CDR3 spans 15 amino acids. The germline V and J ends were trimmed by 4 bases and 0 bases, with 14 bases remaining between them. The CDR3 sequence: CASSRGSLVSYEQYF. The DNA of the CDR3 is TGTGCCAGCAGCCGTGGGTCCTTAGTCTCCTACGAGCAGTACTTC.

The CDR3 sequence: CASSSIQGETQYF. CDR3 coding DNA: TGTGCCAGCAGCTCCATCCAAGGAGAGACCCAGTACTTC. V usage is TRBV7-3 and J usage is TRBJ2-5; unclear D gene. The CDR3 totals 13 residues. Germline V CDR1 and CDR2: SGHTA, FQGTGA. The V end lost 4 bases, the J end lost 4 bases, and 10 bases lay between the germline ends.

The V call is TRBV29-1, the J call TRBJ2-5; D remains ambiguous. The CDR3 runs to 12 residues. Germline CDR1 and CDR2: SQVTM and ANQGSEA. V gave up 4 bases and J gave up 5 bases, with 11 bases separating them. The CDR3 loop is CSVAGVGETQYF. The CDR3 DNA follows: TGCAGCGTTGCTGGGGTCGGGGAGACCCAGTACTTC.

The gene calls are TRBV6-6 and TRBJ2-1; 7 nucleotides align to TRBD1. Germline loops: CDR1 MNHNY, CDR2 SVGAGI (reference sequence). J was trimmed by 6 bases and V by 7 bases; bases with no gene match: 12. The CDR3 extends over 15 amino acids. The CDR3: CASNPQGLLGNEQFF. In DNA form, the CDR3 reads TGTGCCAGCAATCCACAGGGGCTATTAGGCAATGAGCAGTTCTTC.

The chain recombines TRBV18 with TRBJ1-5; 9 bases are a match to TRBD1. With 6 bases clipped from V and 1 base from J, the junction kept 13 bases outside the gene matches. The CDR3 is 18 residues long. CDR1 and CDR2 (germline): KGHSH, LQKENI. The CDR3 reads CASSQTGGSSGSNQPQHF. The CDR3 nucleotides are TGTGCCAGCTCGCAGACAGGGGGTTCTTCCGGGAGCAATCAGCCCCAGCATTTT. Filled out from reference TRBV18 and TRBJ1-5, the complete variable domain reads NAGVMQNPRHLVRRRGQEARLRCSPMKGHSHVYWYRQLPEEGLKFMVYLQKENIIDESGMPKERFSAEFPKEGPSILRIQQVVRGDSAAYFCASSQTGGSSGSNQPQHFGDGTRLSIL.

V is TRBV7-3 and J is TRBJ1-1; D unclear. Germline CDR1 and CDR2: SGHTA and FQGTGA. The CDR3 spans 13 residues. V was clipped by 9 bases and J by 0 bases, with 11 bases between them. The CDR3 region is CASGRLMNTEAFF. CDR3 bases: TGTGCCAGTGGTCGGCTCATGAACACTGAAGCTTTCTTT.

The J gene is TRBJ1-6, the V gene TRBV28; tentatively, D is TRBD1 (5 bases). Germline CDR1 and CDR2: MDHEN and SYDVKM. The CDR3 spans 19 residues. V shed 2 bases and J shed 5 bases, with 22 bases lying between them. CDR3 residues: CASSLNSAGTRLNNSPLHF. The CDR3, as DNA: TGTGCCAGCAGTTTAAATTCGGCAGGGACCCGCCTCAATAATTCACCCCTCCACTTT.

The CDR3: CASSTNRQILDNSPLHF. Written as DNA, the CDR3 is TGTGCCAGCAGCACCAATCGACAGATCCTCGATAATTCACCCCTCCACTTT. The V and J genes are TRBV27 and TRBJ1-6; TRBD1 might be the D (5 bases). Germline V gene data show CDR1 as MNHEY and CDR2 as SMNVEV (reference sequence). The CDR3 length is 17 residues. V lost 6 bases, J lost 5 bases, and 20 bases lay in between.

This rearrangement joins TRBV11-2 to TRBJ2-7; D unresolved. Trimming removed 3 bases at V and 2 bases at J, with 11 bases between. The germline V gene encodes CDR1 SGHAT and CDR2 FQNNGV. This CDR3 has 14 amino acids. The CDR3 is CASSLHDDAYEQYF. As DNA, the CDR3 is TGTGCCAGCAGCTTGCACGATGACGCCTACGAGCAGTACTTC.

V usage is TRBV6-1 and J usage is TRBJ1-5; D not resolved. The CDR3 is made up of 13 amino acids. V was trimmed by 3 bases and J by 0 bases, leaving 3 bases between them. Germline CDR1 is MNHNS and CDR2 is SASEGT. CDR3 loop: CASSDNSNQPQHF. CDR3 nucleotides: TGTGCCAGCAGTGATAATAGCAATCAGCCCCAGCATTTT.

This clone was picked up a small number of times. The genes are TRBV19 and TRBJ2-1; D might be TRBD2 (6 bases). In germline, CDR1 is LNHDA, CDR2 SQIVND (reference sequence). The ends were cut back, 5 bases at V and 0 bases at J, with 14 bases in the middle. This CDR3 has 16 residues. CDR3 in amino acids: CASSPGLLSSYNEQFF. CDR3 nucleotides: TGTGCCAGTAGTCCGGGACTTCTAAGCTCCTACAATGAGCAGTTCTTC.

This chain joins TRBV9 and TRBJ1-2, with D hard to call. Germline CDR1 SGDLS, CDR2 YYNGEE. CDR3 size: 16 residues. The V end was cut by 0 bases, the J end by 8 bases, with 20 bases between. The CDR3 DNA sequence: TGTGCCAGCAGCGTAGGCGTCGGCTTGTCTATGGTCGGCTACACCTTC. Its protein product is CASSVGVGLSMVGYTF.

The chain employs TRBV19 and TRBJ2-2, with unresolved D. Trimming took 5 bases from V and 6 from J, leaving 13 bases between them. The CDR3 covers 14 residues. Germline V gene sequence: CDR1 LNHDA, CDR2 SQIVND (reference sequence). Written as DNA, the CDR3 is TGTGCCAGTAGTCGTAGCAGTGCGCCCGGGGAGCTGTTTTTT. Its translation: CASSRSSAPGELFF.

This sequence joins TRBV5-1 and TRBJ1-4; no clear D. CDR1 is SGHRS and CDR2 is YFSETQ in the germline V gene. Deletions cut 0 bases from V and 8 bases from J, with 5 bases between. This CDR3 contains 12 residues. The CDR3 region has the DNA TGCGCCAGCAGCTTGGTGGGAGAAAAACTGTTTTTT. Its translation is CASSLVGEKLFF. Full variable domain (remainder filled in from reference TRBV5-1 and TRBJ1-4): KAGVTQTPRYLIKTRGQQVTLSCSPISGHRSVSWYQQTPGQGLQFLFEYFSETQRNKGNFPGRFSGRQFSNSRSEMNVSTLELGDSALYLCASSLVGEKLFFGSGTQLSVL.

The V gene is TRBV9, the J gene TRBJ2-7, with D hard to call. CDR1 is SGDLS and CDR2 is YYNGEE in the germline V gene. Deletions cut 0 bases from V and 3 bases from J, with 10 bases between. This CDR3 region has 14 residues. CDR3: CASSVGQVNYEQYF. CDR3 in DNA: TGTGCCAGCAGCGTAGGCCAGGTAAACTACGAGCAGTACTTC.

The chain recombines TRBV6-1 with TRBJ1-4, with D unresolved. CDR1 and CDR2 (germline): MNHNS, SASEGT. V was shortened by 2 bases and J by 6 bases, with 10 bases between the two germline ends. This CDR3 contains 14 residues. The CDR3 is CASSEFRTDEKLFF. CDR3 nucleotide sequence: TGTGCCAGCAGTGAATTCCGGACGGATGAAAAACTGTTTTTT.

The chain uses TRBV5-6 and TRBJ2-2; D remains unclear. Germline CDR1 SGHDT, CDR2 YYEEEE. CDR3 length: 13 amino acids. V lost 0 bases and J lost 6, with 6 bases in between. CDR3 coding DNA: TGTGCCAGCAGCTTGGTAGGTTCCGGGGAGCTGTTTTTT. This gives the protein CASSLVGSGELFF.

CDR3 sequence reads: CAWSLGLAGNTGELFF. The DNA for the CDR3 is TGTGCCTGGAGTCTAGGACTAGCGGGGAACACCGGGGAGCTGTTTTTT. The chain uses TRBV30 and TRBJ2-2, with 11 bases matching TRBD2. Unmatched junction bases numbered 3, after V lost 2 bases and J lost 1 base. The CDR3 covers 16 residues. Germline values: CDR1 GTSNPN, CDR2 SVGIG (reference sequence).